The 30 T cell receptor beta chains below were found in one sample sequenced in a study of CD8+ T cells in alopecia areata. RNA extraction and reverse transcription yielded cDNA as sequencing template. This table comes from immunoSEQ multiplex PCR, and its TCRdb copy is limited to in-frame clones, with some not included. Of 150,000 or so clones listed, about 72% are singletons. This sample comprised CD8+ T cells sorted from blood, obtained at week 0. The receptor source for this set is a human donor with alopecia areata.

This chain links TRBV5-1 with TRBJ2-6; D call uncertain. This CDR3 has 14 amino acids. The germline gives CDR1 SGHRS, CDR2 YFSETQ. V shed 8 bases and J shed 0 bases, with 9 bases lying between them. This chain's CDR3 is CASRPISGANVLTF. The CDR3 bases are TGCGCCAGTAGACCCATCTCTGGGGCCAACGTCCTGACTTTC.

J is TRBJ2-7 and V is TRBV5-1; no clear D gene. Germline V CDR1 and CDR2: SGHRS, YFSETQ. The CDR3 has 14 residues. Trimming took 4 bases from V and 3 from J, leaving 14 bases between them. CDR3 nucleotide sequence: TGCGCCAGCAGCACCAGTCCAGAAAGCTACGAGCAGTACTTC. This encodes CASSTSPESYEQYF.

This clone has a single count. This chain connects TRBV15 to TRBJ2-6, with D possibly matching TRBD2 (5 bases). The CDR3 spans 13 residues. Per germline, CDR1 LNHNV and CDR2 YYDKDF (reference sequence). The ends were cut back, 9 bases at V and 4 bases at J, with 10 bases in the middle. The chain's CDR3 is CATEAVGANVLTF. DNA of the CDR3: TGTGCCACGGAGGCAGTGGGGGCCAACGTCCTGACTTTC.

This clone has just a few counts. This chain uses TRBV9 with TRBJ2-1; weak D call: TRBD2 (6 bases). Germline V lookup: CDR1 SGDLS, CDR2 YYNGEE. This CDR3 has 13 amino acids. V was trimmed by 0 bases and J by 6 bases, leaving 7 bases between them. The CDR3 region is CASSVAGGNEQFF. The CDR3 DNA reads as TGTGCCAGCAGCGTAGCCGGGGGCAATGAGCAGTTCTTC.

The genes are TRBV5-1 and TRBJ2-4; D not resolved. This CDR3 region has 14 residues. V lost 6 bases and J 0 bases, leaving 10 bases between the germline ends. CDR1 and CDR2 from the germline V gene are SGHRS and YFSETQ. The CDR3: CASTDTVAKNIQYF. The CDR3 bases are TGCGCCAGCACCGACACAGTAGCCAAAAACATTCAGTACTTC.

The chain joins TRBV27 to TRBJ2-2, with 10 bases fitting TRBD2. Germline V lookup: CDR1 MNHEY, CDR2 SMNVEV (reference sequence). This CDR3 comprises 16 residues. V lost 3 bases to trimming and J lost 7 bases; unmatched junction nucleotides: 8. The CDR3 nucleotides read TGTGCCAGCAGTTTGACAAGCGGGGGGGCCGGCGGGGAGCTGTTTTTT. Translated: CASSLTSGGAGGELFF.

This chain uses TRBV13 with TRBJ2-4; 7 bases are a match to TRBD1. The CDR3 extends over 14 amino acids. The germline gives CDR1 PRHDT, CDR2 FYEKMQ (reference sequence). With V trimmed by 0 bases and J by 9 bases, 5 bases remained unmatched. The CDR3 is CASSLGDREAIQYF. The CDR3 coding sequence is TGTGCCAGCAGCTTAGGAGACAGGGAAGCCATTCAGTACTTC.

The chain couples TRBV5-6 to TRBJ2-7; 7 bases line up with TRBD1. Germline V gene lookup returns CDR1 SGHDT and CDR2 YYEEEE. The V segment lost 4 bases and the J segment 6 bases; nucleotides outside the gene matches: 4. The CDR3 is 12 amino acids. The CDR3 loop reads CASSQGQSEQYF. The CDR3 DNA reads TGTGCCAGCAGCCAGGGACAGAGCGAGCAGTACTTC.

This clone was detected only a few times. The J gene is TRBJ1-5, the V gene TRBV19; TRBD1 aligns across 7 bases. V shed 8 bases, J shed 0 bases, and the junction held 10 bases outside the gene matches. The CDR3 covers 16 residues. CDR1 and CDR2 (germline): LNHDA, SQIVND (reference sequence). The CDR3 DNA reads as TGTGCCAGTTCTACCGGGACAGACCATAGCAATCAGCCCCAGCATTTT. It specifies CASSTGTDHSNQPQHF. The complete variable domain, with remaining parts taken from reference TRBV19 and TRBJ1-5, reads DGGITQSPKYLFRKEGQNVTLSCEQNLNHDAMYWYRQDPGQGLRLIYYSQIVNDFQKGDIAEGYSVSREKKESFPLTVTSAQKNPTAFYLCASSTGTDHSNQPQHFGDGTRLSIL.

The rearrangement uses TRBV2 and TRBJ1-4; D ambiguous. The CDR3 spans 11 residues. Trimming took off 6 bases at V and 8 bases at J, with 7 bases between the two ends. From germline, CDR1 is SNHLY and CDR2 FYNNEI. The CDR3 here is CASRTSEKLFF. The CDR3 DNA sequence: TGTGCCAGCAGGACATCAGAAAAACTGTTTTTT. Combining the CDR3 with reference TRBV2 and TRBJ1-4 gives the whole variable domain EPEVTQTPSHQVTQMGQEVILRCVPISNHLYFYWYRQILGQKVEFLVSFYNNEISEKSEIFDDQFSVERPDGSNFTLKIRSTKLEDSAMYFCASRTSEKLFFGSGTQLSVL.

This clone appeared a few times. V is TRBV29-1 and J is TRBJ2-7, with D perhaps TRBD1 (6 bases). The CDR3 is 11 residues long. The V end lost 3 bases, the J end lost 7 bases, and 10 bases lay between the germline ends. CDR1 and CDR2 (germline): SQVTM, ANQGSEA. Here the CDR3 reads CSVEGALEQYF. The CDR3 DNA follows: TGCAGCGTTGAGGGGGCCCTGGAGCAGTACTTC.

The chain joins TRBV9 to TRBJ1-5; no firm D call. The CDR3 has 14 amino acids. Per the germline V gene, CDR1 is SGDLS and CDR2 is YYNGEE. Trimming removed 0 bases at V and 7 bases at J, with 11 bases between. The CDR3 DNA reads as TGTGCCAGCAGCGTAGGGGCAGGTCGGCAGCCCCAGCATTTT. It is translated as CASSVGAGRQPQHF. Complete variable domain (other parts from reference TRBV9 and TRBJ1-5): DSGVTQTPKHLITATGQRVTLRCSPRSGDLSVYWYQQSLDQGLQFLIQYYNGEERAKGNILERFSAQQFPDLHSELNLSSLELGDSALYFCASSVGAGRQPQHFGDGTRLSIL.

The chain uses TRBV7-9 and TRBJ2-7; D call uncertain. The V gene lost 1 base and the J gene lost 4 bases, with 11 bases spanning the gap. The CDR3 is 14 residues long. Germline V gives CDR1 SEHNR, CDR2 FQNEAQ (reference sequence). The CDR3 is CASSLDGQRYEQYF. CDR3 in DNA: TGTGCCAGCAGCTTAGATGGCCAGAGGTACGAGCAGTACTTC.

This clone was detected only a few times. The chain is built from TRBV13 and TRBJ2-1, with 10 bases lining up with TRBD1. V was clipped by 5 bases and J by 4 bases; unmatched bases: 8. Germline CDR1 PRHDT, CDR2 FYEKMQ (reference sequence). The CDR3 sequence is 16 residues long. DNA of the CDR3: TGTGCCAGCAGCCAGCGGGACAGGGGTTTATACAATGAGCAGTTCTTC. Amino acid sequence: CASSQRDRGLYNEQFF.

The chain couples TRBV6-5 to TRBJ1-5, with D hard to call. This CDR3 spans 13 amino acids. Trimming left V 2 bases short and J 9 bases short, with 11 bases between. Germline V CDR1 and CDR2: MNHEY, SVGAGI. This CDR3 reads CASSYGGRSPQHF. CDR3 in DNA: TGTGCCAGCAGTTACGGAGGTCGATCGCCCCAGCATTTT.

The V call is TRBV2, the J call TRBJ2-3; the D call may be TRBD1 or TRBD2 (5 bases each). CDR1 is SNHLY, CDR2 FYNNEI, per germline. Trimming cost V 7 bases and J 0 bases, with 8 bases left between them. The CDR3 consists of 13 residues. The CDR3 region has the DNA TGTGCCAGCACCGGGGACAGCACAGATACGCAGTATTTT. Protein sequence: CASTGDSTDTQYF.

This chain uses TRBV7-2 with TRBJ2-1; D gene uncertain. Trimming removed 1 base at V and 6 bases at J, with 4 bases between. Germline values: CDR1 SGHTA, CDR2 FQGNSA. This CDR3 has 12 residues. This CDR3 reads CASSLEVNEQFF. For the CDR3, the DNA is TGTGCCAGCAGCTTAGAAGTCAATGAGCAGTTCTTC.

The chain recombines TRBV4-1 with TRBJ2-7, with 8 bases fitting TRBD1. The CDR3 extends over 15 amino acids. In germline, CDR1 is MGHRA, CDR2 YSYEKL. The J segment lost 6 bases and the V segment lost 1 base, leaving 8 bases of the junction unmatched. The CDR3 region has the DNA TGCGCCAGCAGCCAAGTTCGGACAGGGCTTGGCGAGCAGTACTTC. Its protein is CASSQVRTGLGEQYF.

This CDR3 is CATSRFLGPETQYF. The DNA for the CDR3 is TGTGCCACCAGCAGATTCCTCGGTCCGGAGACCCAGTACTTC. J is TRBJ2-5 and V is TRBV15; D call uncertain. Trimming shortened V by 2 bases and J by 5 bases, and 12 bases separated the two germline ends. This CDR3 is 14 amino acids long. Per the germline V gene, CDR1 is LNHNV and CDR2 is YYDKDF (reference sequence).

This sequence joins TRBV10-3 and TRBJ2-3, with a possible D match to TRBD2 (7 bases). Trimming left V 11 bases short and J 0 bases short, with 18 bases between. This CDR3 region has 15 residues. Germline V gene lookup returns CDR1 ENHRY and CDR2 SYGVKD. CDR3: CASEGGRRSTDTQYF. CDR3 nucleotide sequence: TGTGCCTCCGAGGGGGGGCGGAGAAGCACAGATACGCAGTATTTT.

In regard to this clone: An end of the junction does not agree with germline; a read error may underlie this. This chain joins TRBV7-7 and TRBJ1-1; D remains ambiguous. From germline, CDR1 is SSHAT and CDR2 FNYEAQ (reference sequence). This CDR3 is built from 13 residues. As DNA, the CDR3 is TGTGCTAGCAGCTTAGGTAAAGGCACTGAAGCTTTCTTT. This codes for CASSLGKGTEAFF. The full variable domain, completed using reference TRBV7-7 and TRBJ1-1, is GAGVSQSPRYKVTKRGQDVTLRCDPISSHATLYWYQQALGQGPEFLTYFNYEAQPDKSGLPSDRFSAERPEGSISTLTIQRTEQRDSAMYRCASSLGKGTEAFFGQGTRLTVV.

The V and J genes are TRBV2 and TRBJ1-5, with D possibly being TRBD1 (5 bases). Trimming took 11 bases from V and 0 from J, leaving 11 bases between them. The length of the CDR3 is 13 residues. In germline, CDR1 is SNHLY, CDR2 FYNNEI. CDR3 nucleotides: TGTGCCTGCGGACATCCTAGCAATCAGCCCCAGCATTTT. Residues: CACGHPSNQPQHF. Filled out from reference TRBV2 and TRBJ1-5, the complete variable domain reads EPEVTQTPSHQVTQMGQEVILRCVPISNHLYFYWYRQILGQKVEFLVSFYNNEISEKSEIFDDQFSVERPDGSNFTLKIRSTKLEDSAMYFCACGHPSNQPQHFGDGTRLSIL.

The chain links TRBV5-1 to TRBJ2-7; TRBD1 might be the D (6 bases). Per the germline V gene, CDR1 is SGHRS and CDR2 is YFSETQ. Trimming pared 5 bases from V and 4 bases from J, leaving 16 bases between. The CDR3 has 14 residues. The DNA of the CDR3 is TGCGCCAGCAGGCCCCGGACAGAGCTTTACGAGCAGTACTTC. Its translation: CASRPRTELYEQYF.

This clone was seen only once. The V call is TRBV4-1, the J call TRBJ2-3; no definite D call. With 3 bases removed from V and 5 bases from J, the gap between germline ends came to 9 bases. The CDR3 length is 13 residues. Germline lookup yields CDR1 MGHRA and CDR2 YSYEKL. DNA for the CDR3: TGCGCCAGCAGCCAGGAAACCCTAGATACGCAGTATTTT. Residues: CASSQETLDTQYF.

The chain employs TRBV6-1 and TRBJ1-2, with 10 nucleotides matching TRBD1. Germline lookup yields CDR1 MNHNS and CDR2 SASEGT. The CDR3 runs 19 residues. Trimming at V came to 1 base and at J to 4 bases, leaving 15 bases not matched to a gene. The CDR3 DNA follows: TGTGCCAGCAGTGAAGGACCGGGACAGGGGTTCCTCCATCCCTATGGCTACACCTTC. This encodes CASSEGPGQGFLHPYGYTF.

This chain uses TRBV2 with TRBJ1-1; D gene ambiguous. Per germline, CDR1 SNHLY and CDR2 FYNNEI. V was shortened by 3 bases and J by 1 base, with 9 bases between the two germline ends. The length of the CDR3 is 14 residues. CDR3 sequence (DNA): TGTGCCAGCAGTGAGGGTTCAGGGAACACTGAAGCTTTCTTT. Translated: CASSEGSGNTEAFF.

The chain uses TRBV13 and TRBJ1-4; D remains unclear. The V end lost 5 bases, the J end lost 3 bases, and 13 bases lay between the germline ends. From germline, CDR1 is PRHDT and CDR2 FYEKMQ (reference sequence). The CDR3 loop spans 15 amino acids. CDR3: CASSPNRRANEKLFF. The CDR3 DNA is TGTGCCAGCAGCCCAAATCGGCGGGCTAATGAAAAACTGTTTTTT.

This clone has just a few counts. This chain joins TRBV12-5 and TRBJ1-1; no clear D. The CDR3 is 10 amino acids. The V and J ends lost 6 bases and 1 base respectively, with 0 bases between them. The germline gives CDR1 LGHNT, CDR2 FRNRAP. CDR3 sequence reads: CASGNTEAFF. DNA for the CDR3: TGTGCTAGTGGGAACACTGAAGCTTTCTTT.

This chain joins TRBV29-1 and TRBJ2-7; no firm D call. V shed 5 bases and J shed 2 bases, with 13 bases lying between them. There are 13 residues in the CDR3. Germline values: CDR1 SQVTM, CDR2 ANQGSEA. CDR3 sequence (DNA): TGCAGCGTTCCGGGTCGACCGCCCTACGAGCAGTACTTC. Amino acids: CSVPGRPPYEQYF.

This rearrangement joins TRBV5-1 to TRBJ2-5, with 13 bases matching TRBD2. The CDR3 has 18 amino acids. V trimming: 2 bases; J trimming: 1 base; junction bases outside the gene matches: 8. Germline-derived CDR1 and CDR2 are SGHRS and YFSETQ. As DNA, the CDR3 is TGCGCCAGCAGCTTTCCGACTAGCGGGGGGCCTCTCCAAGAGACCCAGTACTTC. Protein product: CASSFPTSGGPLQETQYF.